Presented here are 30 T cell receptor beta chains from one specimen sequenced in a study of cytomegalovirus exposure and HLA in healthy donors. Repertoires were generated with immunoSEQ multiplex PCR, while TCRdb's copy carries only in-frame clones and drops some. Here the sample spans some 130,000 clones, roughly nine tenths being singletons. Sequencing was done on a sample of PBMCs. These receptors were taken from a woman aged 18 to 35 in good health and CMV-seronegative.

In nucleotides, the CDR3 is TGTGCCATCATCAGACCGGGGGAACGCTACGAGCAGTACTTC. Amino acids: CAIIRPGERYEQYF. The chain has TRBV10-3 and TRBJ2-7; tentatively, D is TRBD2 (6 bases). Trimming cost V 7 bases and J 3 bases, with 16 bases left between them. Germline CDR1 is ENHRY and CDR2 is SYGVKD. The CDR3 sequence is 14 residues long.

The rearrangement joins TRBV2 to TRBJ1-5; TRBD1 matches at 7 bases. CDR1 is SNHLY, CDR2 FYNNEI, per germline. The CDR3 is 13 amino acids. The junction had 2 bases not matched to a gene; V was cut back by 4 bases and J by 5 bases. The CDR3 nucleotides are TGTGCCAGCAGTGGACAGGGTGATCAGCCCCAGCATTTT. Translated: CASSGQGDQPQHF. Variable domain in full (rest from reference TRBV2 and TRBJ1-5): EPEVTQTPSHQVTQMGQEVILRCVPISNHLYFYWYRQILGQKVEFLVSFYNNEISEKSEIFDDQFSVERPDGSNFTLKIRSTKLEDSAMYFCASSGQGDQPQHFGDGTRLSIL.

The chain uses TRBV6-5 and TRBJ1-3; 8 bases are shared with TRBD1. This CDR3 comprises 15 residues. Germline CDR1 is MNHEY and CDR2 is SVGAGI. V gave up 5 bases and J gave up 0 bases; unmatched junction bases: 3. The CDR3 loop reads CASSRTGSSGNTIYF. The DNA for the CDR3 is TGTGCCAGCAGTCGGACAGGGAGCTCTGGAAACACCATATATTTT.

The rearrangement joins TRBV11-2 to TRBJ2-7, with TRBD2 identical over 9 bases. Germline V gives CDR1 SGHAT, CDR2 FQNNGV. This CDR3 contains 15 residues. J gave up 0 bases and V 2 bases, and 2 bases lay outside the gene matches. The CDR3 loop is CASSLLAGSSYEQYF. The CDR3 nucleotides are TGTGCCAGCAGCTTACTAGCGGGGAGCTCCTACGAGCAGTACTTC.

The rearrangement joins TRBV5-1 to TRBJ1-5, with TRBD1 identical over 11 bases. Germline CDR1 and CDR2: SGHRS and YFSETQ. J lost 0 bases, V lost 4 bases, and 6 bases had no gene match. This CDR3 is 17 amino acids long. The CDR3 spells CASSVGDRGYSNQPQHF. The CDR3 DNA reads TGCGCCAGCAGCGTTGGGGACAGGGGGTATAGCAATCAGCCCCAGCATTTT.

This chain's CDR3 is CASSQSQSGGINGYTF. The CDR3 coding sequence is TGTGCCAGCAGCCAATCGCAATCAGGGGGCATAAATGGCTACACCTTC. The chain couples TRBV16 to TRBJ1-2, with 8 positions matching TRBD1. V shed 0 bases and J 6 bases; nucleotides not matched to a gene: 9. The CDR3 has 16 amino acids. Germline V gene data show CDR1 as KGHSY and CDR2 as FQNENV.

The chain links TRBV10-3 to TRBJ1-4; D possibly corresponds to TRBD1 (5 bases). The CDR3 is made up of 15 amino acids. Germline V gives CDR1 ENHRY, CDR2 SYGVKD. Trimming removed 5 bases at V and 0 bases at J, with 10 bases between. As DNA, the CDR3 is TGTGCCATCAGTAGACAGCATGCAACTAATGAAAAACTGTTTTTT. Its translation is CAISRQHATNEKLFF.

The chain employs TRBV11-2 and TRBJ2-1; the D gene is possibly TRBD1 (5 bases). The CDR3 extends over 15 amino acids. Germline CDR1 SGHAT, CDR2 FQNNGV. The ends were cut back, 7 bases at V and 10 bases at J, with 23 bases in the middle. Written as DNA, the CDR3 is TGTGCCAGCACCCGGCCTGGGCAGGGCCTTTGGGAGCAGTTCTTC. Amino acid sequence: CASTRPGQGLWEQFF.

The V call is TRBV19, the J call TRBJ1-1, with 7 bases fitting TRBD1. CDR3 length: 16 residues. CDR1 and CDR2 from the germline V gene are LNHDA and SQIVND (reference sequence). V was pared by 0 bases and J by 5 bases, with 9 bases of the junction left unmatched. CDR3 sequence: CASSIDGGQLGTEAFF. The CDR3 nucleotides are TGTGCCAGTAGTATAGATGGGGGACAGCTCGGGACTGAAGCTTTCTTT.

The gene calls are TRBV5-4 and TRBJ2-5; unclear D gene. The CDR3 is 15 residues long. V was cut by 0 bases and J by 2 bases, with 11 bases left in between. Germline V gene data show CDR1 as SGHNT and CDR2 as YYREEE (reference sequence). CDR3 region: CASSLDWQVQETQYF. DNA for the CDR3: TGTGCCAGCAGCTTGGACTGGCAGGTACAAGAGACCCAGTACTTC.

The chain joins TRBV6-6 to TRBJ1-2; D possibly corresponds to TRBD1 (5 bases). CDR1 is MNHNY and CDR2 is SVGAGI in the germline V gene (reference sequence). This CDR3 is built from 12 residues. V lost 8 bases and J 8 bases, leaving 15 bases between the germline ends. Here the CDR3 DNA reads TGTGCCAGCGCTGGGCAGGGTTGGGGCTACACCTTC. Translated: CASAGQGWGYTF.

This clone has ten or more counts. The chain employs TRBV4-1 and TRBJ2-1, with 11 nucleotides matching TRBD1. V dropped 4 bases and J dropped 9; count of bases not matched to a gene: 8. This CDR3 region has 15 residues. CDR1 and CDR2 from the germline V gene are MGHRA and YSYEKL. The CDR3 loop reads CASSLGQGAGAEQFF. The CDR3 nucleotides are TGCGCCAGCAGCCTTGGACAGGGGGCAGGGGCTGAGCAGTTCTTC.

This sequence joins TRBV5-8 and TRBJ2-7; D is undetermined. The CDR3 consists of 13 residues. Germline V gene data show CDR1 as SGHTS and CDR2 as YDEGEE. The V end was cut by 3 bases, the J end by 4 bases, with 11 bases between. CDR3 protein: CASSSTSVYEQYF. The DNA for the CDR3 is TGTGCCAGCAGCTCAACCTCAGTTTACGAGCAGTACTTC.

In this sample, this clone turned up a few times. The V gene is TRBV7-9, the J gene TRBJ1-6; D might be TRBD1 (5 bases). V was cut by 1 base and J by 10 bases, with 17 bases left in between. The CDR3 totals 16 residues. Germline V lookup: CDR1 SEHNR, CDR2 FQNEAQ (reference sequence). CDR3 amino acids: CASSLGQARVNSPLHF. Written as DNA, the CDR3 is TGTGCCAGCAGCTTAGGTCAGGCCAGGGTAAACTCACCCCTCCACTTT.

This chain uses TRBV5-1 with TRBJ2-2; 14 bases line up with TRBD2. This CDR3 is built from 19 residues. CDR1 and CDR2 from the germline V gene are SGHRS and YFSETQ. V lost 4 bases and J lost 2; bases outside the gene matches: 10. CDR3 loop: CASSERWTSGGRNTGELFF. DNA of the CDR3: TGCGCCAGCAGCGAGCGTTGGACTAGCGGGGGGCGAAACACCGGGGAGCTGTTTTTT.

The CDR3 region has the DNA TGTGCCAGCAGCGTCCTAGCGGGGGGTCGAAACAATGAGCAGTTCTTC. It translates to CASSVLAGGRNNEQFF. This chain links TRBV9 with TRBJ2-1; 11 positions match TRBD2. The germline gives CDR1 SGDLS, CDR2 YYNGEE. The CDR3 is 16 amino acids. Trimming removed 2 bases from V and 5 bases from J; junction bases left unmatched: 6.

This clone was recorded only once. The chain combines TRBV6-6 with TRBJ1-1, with TRBD1 matching over 8 bases. V shed 5 bases and J 2 bases; nucleotides not matched to a gene: 4. The germline gives CDR1 MNHNY, CDR2 SVGAGI (reference sequence). The CDR3 runs to 14 residues. The CDR3 loop is CASSQGAFNTEAFF. The CDR3 DNA follows: TGTGCCAGCAGTCAGGGGGCTTTTAACACTGAAGCTTTCTTT.

J is TRBJ1-2 and V is TRBV7-8; 9 bases are a match to TRBD1. CDR1 is SGHVS, CDR2 FQNEAQ, per germline. The CDR3 runs to 14 residues. Germline trimming cut 5 bases from V and 8 bases from J; bases unmatched to any gene: 9. The CDR3 nucleotides are TGTGCCAGCAGCCCGGGACAGGGATGGGGAGGCTACACCTTC. Residues: CASSPGQGWGGYTF. Supplemented by reference TRBV7-8 and TRBJ1-2, the full variable domain reads GAGVSQSPRYKVAKRGQDVALRCDPISGHVSLFWYQQALGQGPEFLTYFQNEAQLDKSGLPSDRFFAERPEGSVSTLKIQRTQQEDSAVYLCASSPGQGWGGYTFGSGTRLTVV.

This clone was seen once. This sequence joins TRBV6-6 and TRBJ2-7; 9 nucleotides line up with TRBD2. The CDR3 covers 15 residues. Germline V gene data show CDR1 as MNHNY and CDR2 as SVGAGI (reference sequence). The V and J ends lost 6 bases and 4 bases, in that order; junction bases with no gene match: 10. The CDR3 here is CASRPGTSLAYEQYF. The CDR3 region has the DNA TGTGCCAGCAGACCCGGGACTAGCTTGGCATACGAGCAGTACTTC.

J is TRBJ2-5 and V is TRBV6-5; TRBD2 matches at 9 bases. The CDR3 spans 15 residues. V was clipped by 6 bases and J by 11 bases; unmatched bases: 16. Germline V gene lookup returns CDR1 MNHEY and CDR2 SVGAGI. CDR3 residues: CASSRDFGTSLVQYF. The CDR3 bases are TGTGCCAGCAGCCGCGACTTCGGGACTAGCTTAGTGCAGTACTTC.

V and J are TRBV5-1 and TRBJ2-2, with 10 bases identical to TRBD1. The length of the CDR3 is 15 residues. V shed 6 bases, J shed 5 bases, and the junction held 7 bases outside the gene matches. Germline CDR1 and CDR2: SGHRS and YFSETQ. As DNA, the CDR3 is TGCGCCAGCACACCGACAGGGGGCGCGACCGGGGAGCTGTTTTTT. Its protein is CASTPTGGATGELFF.

A single count supports this clone. The CDR3 region is CASSFDSDQPQHF. CDR3 DNA sequence: TGTGCCAGCAGTTTCGACAGCGATCAGCCCCAGCATTTT. V is TRBV6-1 and J is TRBJ1-5; TRBD1 might be the D (5 bases). The germline V gene encodes CDR1 MNHNS and CDR2 SASEGT. V was cut by 5 bases and J by 5 bases, with 10 bases left in between. The CDR3 runs 13 residues.

The chain recombines TRBV19 with TRBJ2-7; weak D call: TRBD1 (5 bases). This CDR3 has 14 amino acids. V lost 4 bases, J lost 3 bases, and 13 bases lay in between. In germline, CDR1 is LNHDA, CDR2 SQIVND (reference sequence). CDR3 nucleotides: TGTGCCAGTAGTACCCGTGACAGAAACTACGAGCAGTACTTC. The encoded protein is CASSTRDRNYEQYF.

The rearrangement uses TRBV7-3 and TRBJ2-1; 9 nucleotides match TRBD1. The CDR3 runs 16 residues. CDR1 is SGHTA and CDR2 is FQGTGA in the germline V gene. V dropped 5 bases and J dropped 9; count of bases not matched to a gene: 14. Here the CDR3 DNA reads TGTGCCAGCAGCCCCCACGCCGGGACAGGGTCGAGTGAGCAGTTCTTC. Translation gives CASSPHAGTGSSEQFF.

This clone has just one count. V and J are TRBV6-6 and TRBJ2-1; D is perhaps TRBD1 (6 bases). The CDR3 consists of 15 residues. V was pared by 5 bases and J by 0 bases, with 11 bases between. Per the germline V gene, CDR1 is MNHNY and CDR2 is SVGAGI (reference sequence). In DNA, the CDR3 is TGTGCCAGCAGTGAGGGACACCTCTCCTACAATGAGCAGTTCTTC. Its protein product is CASSEGHLSYNEQFF.

The rearrangement joins TRBV11-3 to TRBJ2-1, with 7 bases lining up with TRBD1. Germline CDR1 SGHNT, CDR2 YENEEA. Germline trimming cut 4 bases from V and 7 bases from J; bases unmatched to any gene: 7. This CDR3 has 14 amino acids. The CDR3 sequence is CASSSTTGRNEQFF. DNA for the CDR3: TGTGCCAGCAGCTCCACGACAGGGCGGAATGAGCAGTTCTTC.

DNA of the CDR3: TGCAGCGTTATCACTGCTGGAAACACCATATATTTT. Translating gives CSVITAGNTIYF. V usage is TRBV29-1 and J usage is TRBJ1-3; D remains ambiguous. The CDR3 sequence is 12 residues long. V lost 5 bases and J lost 2, with 7 bases in between. CDR1 is SQVTM and CDR2 is ANQGSEA in the germline V gene.

V gene TRBV10-3 combines with J gene TRBJ2-2; a possible D gene is TRBD2 (5 bases). Germline CDR1 is ENHRY and CDR2 is SYGVKD. Trimming shortened V by 0 bases and J by 5 bases, and 13 bases separated the two germline ends. The CDR3 has 16 residues. DNA for the CDR3: TGTGCCATCAGTGAGTCCCGAGGGTTTAGGACCGGGGAGCTGTTTTTT. Its translation is CAISESRGFRTGELFF.

The J gene is TRBJ1-2, the V gene TRBV9; the D is unclear. In germline, CDR1 is SGDLS, CDR2 YYNGEE. This CDR3 spans 15 amino acids. V shed 0 bases and J shed 7 bases, with 16 bases lying between them. The CDR3 DNA reads TGTGCCAGCAGCGTAGATAGCCTTGGCGTCGGTGGCTACACCTTC. This gives the protein CASSVDSLGVGGYTF.

The chain carries TRBV5-6 and TRBJ1-1; D is ambiguous. CDR3 length: 13 amino acids. Per germline, CDR1 SGHDT and CDR2 YYEEEE. Trimming took off 4 bases at V and 1 base at J, with 8 bases between the two ends. The CDR3 coding sequence is TGTGCCAGCAGCATTCCCTCGAACACTGAAGCTTTCTTT. This translates into CASSIPSNTEAFF.